This T cell receptor (beta chain) was profiled in a study of T cells after yellow fever vaccination (dated by TCRdb to 2018 to 2020). A note on the overall study: The SMART-Seq v4 Ultra Low Input RNA kit was used to prepare libraries from fractions with low cell numbers. Two healthy male donors made up the cohort, one aged 18 to 29 years and the other aged 30 to 39 years. Bulk TCR alpha and beta repertoires were sequenced longitudinally to track T-cell clones before and after primary and booster YFV17D yellow fever vaccination. Bulk PBMC replicates and cell subsets were isolated from blood drawn at multiple timepoints before and after both primary and secondary immunization. Results and caveats for the whole study, not just this receptor: Because abundant contaminating clonotypes from the bulk population could be contained in FACS-sorted repertoires, computational filtering was required. Only two donors were included in the study, so the extent to which the findings can be generalized is limited. A small share of clonotypes occurred in both CD4 and CD8 compartments, likely arising from convergent recombination. The secondary T-cell response was found to be weaker but faster than the primary response, with a peak reached on day 5 rather than on day 15. After the booster, most clones that had expanded after primary vaccination were detected again (almost 97% of CD4 and roughly nine tenths of CD8), suggesting broad maintenance of memory.

The sample's treatment or condition label, in plain terms: live attenuated yellow fever vaccine strain. A standard Ficoll-Paque protocol was used to isolate PBMCs from peripheral blood. CD4 and CD8 T-cell fractions were isolated with Dynabeads CD4 and CD8 positive selection kits. TriZol was used to extract RNA from bulk PBMCs, CD4 and CD8 fractions, and dextramer-positive and dextramer-negative fractions. In the case of this clonotype: The antigen this receptor binds is unknown. Nothing much larger sits one base from this clone, and base qualities are not available.

Trimming takes 7 bases off V and 2 bases off J; junction bases not matched to a gene: 12. The CDR3 has 17 amino acids, counting the end cysteine and phenylalanine. Only CDR3 DNA remains: 51 bases, in frame from the first base. Sequences DFQATT (CDR1) and SNEGSKA (CDR2) are obtained from the germline V gene (reference sequence). This sample was sequenced with an Illumina NovaSeq 6000. TCR cDNA was made using 5'RACE template switching, a step that added a universal primer site and unique molecular identifiers. cDNA synthesis was primed from both the TCR alpha and TCR beta constant segments. Libraries were amplified in two PCR steps, with sample barcodes and sequencing adapters added in the second step. Sequencing of libraries was done on Illumina HiSeq 2500 (2x100 bp) or NovaSeq (2x150 bp). For the original study's pipeline: Reads were demultiplexed and collapsed into UMI consensus sequences with MIGEC, and V(D)J alignment was performed with MiXCR. Vaccine-responding clonotypes were identified with edgeR using replicate PBMC samples, with FDR below 0.01 and a log2 fold change above 5 up to day 15 being required. Each bulk clonotype received a CD4 or CD8 identity based on whether the sequenced CD4 or CD8 repertoire contained that clonotype at higher abundance. In-frame beta chains were kept once TCRdb had trimmed the public reads at Q25 with fastp and called clones with MiXCR. Under each unique CDR3 protein, matching rows form one entry showing the most common genes and DNA. V and J calls and clone size were set by TCRdb, not the authors. The sample includes some 260,000 distinct CDR3 sequences, with about 5.2% observed a single time. Of the sample, around 3.5% is held by the ten largest clones.

The chain employs TRBV20-1 and TRBJ2-3, and TRBD2 aligns with 13 junction nucleotides. Sequencing used CD4+ T cells sorted from PBMCs, obtained on the day of the yellow fever booster vaccination. This TCR derives from a man younger than 35 who received the YFV17D yellow fever vaccine. The bases are TGCAGTGTCACTAGCGGGGGGGCGGGCCCTCACACAGATACGCAGTATTTT. It specifies CSVTSGGAGPHTDTQYF.